Listed below are T cell receptor beta chains from one sample, sequenced in a study of early T cells in non-severe SARS-CoV-2 infection. TCRdb fed the 5' RACE reads into MiXCR, producing one record per CDR3 protein. The sample lists under 60,000 distinct CDR3 sequences, approximately 9.9% occurring once. What was sequenced was whole blood. The receptor set was obtained from an adult who was a healthcare worker with PCR-confirmed SARS-CoV-2 infection or an uninfected control (not recorded which). Both conserved end residues are part of each CDR3. Only part of the rows carry a size: once, few, many, or a class if the clone is expanded.

length | V | size | CDR3
13 | TRBV29-1 | many | CSVFISGANVLTF
15 | TRBV7-6 | many | CASSSGQTLGETQYF
14 | TRBV20-1 | many | CSATGQALGNEQYF
17 | TRBV15 | - | CATSSQTPEGRAGEAFF
16 | TRBV18 | - | CASSSTSGGATDTQYF
12 | TRBV12-2 | - | CAKTENTGELFF
16 | TRBV3-1 | few | CASSSGGGALYNEQFF
14 | TRBV6-1 | many | CASSEGQSTDTQYF
15 | TRBV12-3/TRBV12-4 | - | CASSVRGNITGELFF
13 | TRBV7-6 | few | CAPRKRGEETQYF
14 | TRBV5-1 | many | CASSSGTSTDTQYF
14 | TRBV20-1 | many | CSVLTSGGRETQYF
14 | TRBV7-6 | few | CASSPTTGGNTIYF
13 | TRBV12-3/TRBV12-4 | - | CASNRDTDNEQFF
14 | TRBV6-5 | few | CASSYSGVADTQYF
12 | TRBV12-3/TRBV12-4 | - | CASSLWGGSRYF
15 | TRBV24-1 | - | CATFPTAGGNQPQHF
15 | TRBV6-5 | many | CASSYSSRRVWEQYF
13 | TRBV27 | many | CASSSSGANVLTF
12 | TRBV27 | many | CASKPGGGEQYF
15 | TRBV20-1 | - | CSARERGSSYNEQFF
16 | TRBV4-2 | few | CASSLRGDFNNNEQFF
17 | TRBV5-6 | - | CASSPGLAFGDTGELFF
15 | TRBV6-5 | few | CASSSGSVNTGELFF
14 | TRBV6-1 | few | CASNRDGNYNEQFF
17 | TRBV5-8 | few | CASSSDSSGGAIDTQYF
15 | TRBV6-1 | - | CASGYGDRRGEKLFF
14 | TRBV7-9 | few | CASSLGEVNTEAFF
15 | TRBV27 | few | CASSLSVGAGNTIYF
13 | TRBV19 | many | CASSMEWGTEAFF
14 | TRBV18 | - | CASSPAGGAHEQYF
14 | TRBV7-9 | many | CASSRTSGGGEQFF
15 | TRBV4-2 | few | CASSQEGAGANVLTF
11 | TRBV19 | - | CASSISGELFF
12 | TRBV7-3 | - | CASSYGGDTQYF
13 | TRBV5-1 | many | CASSRLGGTEAFF
14 | TRBV3-1 | - | CASSQPFSGNTIYF
16 | TRBV7-3 | many | CASSLSPTSGNTEAFF
10 | TRBV7-2 | - | CASSLDTQYF
15 | TRBV9 | - | CASSVEGSPYNEQFF
14 | TRBV20-1 | - | CSASRTNMNTEAFF
14 | TRBV7-9 | many | CASTFSGPNTEAFF
15 | TRBV25-1 | once | CASSEWGSVRDTQYF
17 | TRBV6-4 | - | CASSDSIAGGSTDTQYF
15 | TRBV6-6 | - | CASGRQGVAKEKLFF
13 | TRBV2 | many | CASSGQGHYGYTF
14 | TRBV5-6 | - | CASSLGAGPYGYTF
17 | TRBV7-8 | - | CASSLARLAGGPDEQFF